These 17 T cell receptor beta chains came from one sample sequenced in a study of spatial heterogeneity in lung cancer. This sample's time point: sample taken at primary tumor resection. TCRdb re-analysed the 5' RACE reads in MiXCR, keeping a single row per CDR3 protein. The profile shows some 21,000 distinct CDR3 sequences, about 4.6% of them singletons. The specimen was PBMCs, collected at surgery. The receptors were sampled from a male donor with early-stage non-small cell lung cancer.

The sample holds many counts of this clonotype. V and J are TRBV3-1 and TRBJ1-1; D gene ambiguous. Germline V CDR1 and CDR2: LGHDT, YNNKEL (reference sequence). The CDR3 has 12 amino acids. V lost 0 bases and J lost 10, with 9 bases in between. The CDR3 sequence: CASSQETQGAFF. The DNA of the CDR3 is TGTGCCAGCAGCCAAGAGACCCAAGGAGCTTTCTTT.

This clonotype was recorded at least ten times. The V and J genes are TRBV9 and TRBJ2-1; 9 bases agree with TRBD1. The V gene's germline CDR1 is SGDLS and CDR2 YYNGEE. V gave up 0 bases and J gave up 7 bases; unmatched junction bases: 8. This CDR3 spans 16 amino acids. CDR3 residues: CASSVGGTGYRNEQFF. CDR3 sequence (DNA): TGTGCCAGCAGCGTAGGTGGGACAGGGTACAGGAATGAGCAGTTCTTC.

The chain couples TRBV30 to TRBJ1-4; maybe TRBD1 (5 bases). CDR3 size: 15 residues. Germline V gene data show CDR1 as GTSNPN and CDR2 as SVGIG (reference sequence). Trimming removed 3 bases at V and 8 bases at J, with 19 bases between. For the CDR3, the DNA is TGTGCCTGGAGGGGAGGTGGGGGGATCCGGGAAAAACTGTTTTTT. It specifies CAWRGGGGIREKLFF. The full variable domain, completed using reference TRBV30 and TRBJ1-4, is SQTIHQWPATLVQPVGSPLSLECTVEGTSNPNLYWYRQAAGRGLQLLFYSVGIGQISSEVPQNLSASRPQDRQFILSSKKLLLSDSGFYLCAWRGGGGIREKLFFGSGTQLSVL.

This clonotype is medium-sized by share. This sequence joins TRBV11-2 and TRBJ2-1; 8 nucleotides align to TRBD2. The CDR3 loop spans 16 amino acids. CDR1 and CDR2 (germline): SGHAT, FQNNGV. J lost 7 bases, V lost 4 bases, and 12 bases had no gene match. CDR3 coding DNA: TGTGCCAGCAGCTACCTCCGCGGGAGGTCGGGGAATGAGCAGTTCTTC. Protein: CASSYLRGRSGNEQFF.

This clonotype was seen repeatedly, ten times or more. The rearrangement links TRBV29-1 to TRBJ1-2; the D gene is possibly TRBD1 (6 bases). V lost 7 bases, J lost 6 bases, and 15 bases lay in between. CDR3 length: 12 residues. Germline CDR1 SQVTM, CDR2 ANQGSEA. CDR3 nucleotide sequence: TGCAGCGGTATCACAGGGTTGGATGGCTACACCTTC. Its translation is CSGITGLDGYTF.

This clonotype appeared many times. The chain joins TRBV4-3 to TRBJ1-4; possible D gene TRBD1, 6 bases. Trimming removed 0 bases at V and 1 base at J, with 12 bases between. Germline-derived CDR1 and CDR2 are LGHNA and YSLEER. The CDR3 is 17 residues long. Written as DNA, the CDR3 is TGCGCCAGCAGCCAAGATACTGCCAGGGGAACTAATGAAAAACTGTTTTTT. This codes for CASSQDTARGTNEKLFF.

This clonotype was seen repeatedly, ten times or more. The chain is built from TRBV7-3 and TRBJ2-2, with D perhaps TRBD1 or TRBD2 (6 bases each). Germline V gene lookup returns CDR1 SGHTA and CDR2 FQGTGA. The CDR3 runs to 16 residues. The V end lost 3 bases, the J end lost 5 bases, and 16 bases lay between the germline ends. In DNA form, the CDR3 reads TGTGCCAGCAGCTTGGCGGGGACACGCTTAACCGGGGAGCTGTTTTTT. It is translated as CASSLAGTRLTGELFF.

The chain employs TRBV12-3 or TRBV12-4 and TRBJ1-6; D is unresolved. This CDR3 comprises 15 residues. With 0 bases removed from V and 9 bases from J, the gap between germline ends came to 12 bases. The CDR3 loop reads CASSLAGSTSSPLHF. In nucleotides, the CDR3 is TGTGCCAGCAGTTTAGCGGGGTCCACCAGTTCACCCCTCCACTTT.

At least ten counts were recorded for this clonotype. The chain joins TRBV6-1 to TRBJ2-5; tentative D call: TRBD1 (6 bases). CDR1 is MNHNS, CDR2 SASEGT, per germline. Trimming cost V 5 bases and J 4 bases, with 14 bases left between them. The CDR3 is 14 amino acids. The CDR3 DNA reads as TGTGCCAGCAGTATATCCCAGGGGTTAGAGACCCAGTACTTC. Protein product: CASSISQGLETQYF.

This clonotype was counted at least ten times. The gene calls are TRBV7-2 and TRBJ1-2; no reliable D call. There are 13 residues in the CDR3. Germline CDR1 is SGHTA and CDR2 is FQGNSA. The V end was cut by 1 base, the J end by 1 base, with 4 bases between. The CDR3, as DNA: TGTGCCAGCAGCTTAGACAGTAACTATGGCTACACCTTC. Amino acid sequence: CASSLDSNYGYTF.

There are a few counts of this clonotype. This chain uses TRBV6-6 with TRBJ2-1, with 14 bases identical to TRBD2. J was trimmed by 8 bases and V by 2 bases; bases with no gene match: 11. The CDR3 runs to 18 residues. CDR1 MNHNY and CDR2 SVGAGI come from the germline V gene (reference sequence). CDR3 amino acids: CASSYGELGTSGGYEQFF. CDR3 bases: TGTGCCAGCAGTTACGGTGAACTCGGGACTAGCGGGGGATATGAGCAGTTCTTC.

The sample holds many counts of this clonotype. This CDR3 is CASSLRSGGETQYF. CDR3 sequence (DNA): TGTGCCAGCAGCCTCCGGAGCGGGGGAGAGACCCAGTACTTC. The chain is built from TRBV7-9 and TRBJ2-5; 8 positions agree with TRBD2. J was trimmed by 4 bases and V by 5 bases; bases with no gene match: 6. The CDR3 extends over 14 amino acids. Germline-derived CDR1 and CDR2 are SEHNR and FQNEAQ (reference sequence).

In this sample, this clonotype turned up many times. The J gene is TRBJ1-3, the V gene TRBV11-2; D is unclear. V lost 6 bases to trimming and J lost 9 bases, with 15 bases between them. The CDR3 length is 13 residues. Germline lookup yields CDR1 SGHAT and CDR2 FQNNGV. CDR3 DNA: TGTGCCAGCAGTTACATTCGGGAACTCACCATATATTTT. This gives the protein CASSYIRELTIYF.

In its sample, this clonotype ranks as medium-sized (0.01 to 0.1%). The chain recombines TRBV5-1 with TRBJ2-7; perhaps TRBD1 as D (6 bases). The germline V and J ends were trimmed by 2 bases and 6 bases, with 12 bases remaining between them. CDR3 length equals 13 residues. CDR1 SGHRS and CDR2 YFSETQ come from the germline V gene. In DNA, the CDR3 is TGCGCCAGCAGCTTAGGACAGACGGGCGAGCAGTACTTC. This sequence encodes CASSLGQTGEQYF.

This clonotype counts as medium-sized. J is TRBJ2-2 and V is TRBV29-1; no clear D. CDR1 is SQVTM and CDR2 is ANQGSEA in the germline V gene. The CDR3 is made up of 15 amino acids. Trimming took 2 bases from V and 1 from J, leaving 11 bases between them. DNA for the CDR3: TGCAGCGTTGAATCTCCGGCAGGGAACACCGGGGAGCTGTTTTTT. Translation gives CSVESPAGNTGELFF.

This clonotype was observed many times. V and J are TRBV20-1 and TRBJ2-5, with 7 bases that match TRBD2. V lost 2 bases to trimming and J lost 0 bases; unmatched junction nucleotides: 6. The CDR3 extends over 15 amino acids. CDR1 and CDR2 from the germline V gene are DFQATT and SNEGSKA (reference sequence). DNA for the CDR3: TGCAGTGCTAGATTGTCTAGCGGATACCAAGAGACCCAGTACTTC. Its protein is CSARLSSGYQETQYF.

This clonotype has at least ten counts. The chain is built from TRBV20-1 and TRBJ2-7; D perhaps matches TRBD2 (5 bases). CDR1 DFQATT and CDR2 SNEGSKA come from the germline V gene (reference sequence). This CDR3 has 14 amino acids. Trimming removed 3 bases at V and 0 bases at J, with 12 bases between. The CDR3 coding sequence is TGCAGTGCTAGCAGGTCCCGGGGCTCCTACGAGCAGTACTTC. As protein: CSASRSRGSYEQYF.